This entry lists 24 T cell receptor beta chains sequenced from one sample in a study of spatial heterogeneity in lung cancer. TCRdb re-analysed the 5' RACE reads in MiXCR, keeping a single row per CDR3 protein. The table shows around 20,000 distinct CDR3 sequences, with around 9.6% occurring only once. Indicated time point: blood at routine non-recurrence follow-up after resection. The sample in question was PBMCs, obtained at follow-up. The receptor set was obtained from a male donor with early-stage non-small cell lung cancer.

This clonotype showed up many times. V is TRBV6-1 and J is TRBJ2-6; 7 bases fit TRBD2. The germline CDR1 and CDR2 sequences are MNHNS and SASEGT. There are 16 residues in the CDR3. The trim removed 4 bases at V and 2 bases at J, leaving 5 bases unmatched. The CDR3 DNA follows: TGTGCCAGCAGTGGGTTAAGCGGGACTGGGGCCAACGTCCTGACTTTC. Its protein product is CASSGLSGTGANVLTF.

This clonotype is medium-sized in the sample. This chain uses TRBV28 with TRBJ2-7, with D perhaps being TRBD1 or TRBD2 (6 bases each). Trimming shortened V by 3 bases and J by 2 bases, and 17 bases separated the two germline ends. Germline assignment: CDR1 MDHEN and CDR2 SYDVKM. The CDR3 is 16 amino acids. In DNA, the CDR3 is TGTGCCAGCAGTTTTGGGGGGCGGGTTCCCACCTACGAGCAGTACTTC. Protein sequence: CASSFGGRVPTYEQYF. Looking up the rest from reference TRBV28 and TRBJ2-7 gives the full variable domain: DVKVTQSSRYLVKRTGEKVFLECVQDMDHENMFWYRQDPGLGLRLIYFSYDVKMKEKGDIPEGYSVSREKKERFSLILESASTNQTSMYLCASSFGGRVPTYEQYFGPGTRLTVT.

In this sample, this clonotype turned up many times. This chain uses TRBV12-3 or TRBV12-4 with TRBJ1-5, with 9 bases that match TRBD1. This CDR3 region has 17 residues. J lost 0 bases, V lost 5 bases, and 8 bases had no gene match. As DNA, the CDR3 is TGTGCCAGCAGTGCCGGGACAGGGTTTTTTAGCAATCAGCCCCAGCATTTT. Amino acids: CASSAGTGFFSNQPQHF.

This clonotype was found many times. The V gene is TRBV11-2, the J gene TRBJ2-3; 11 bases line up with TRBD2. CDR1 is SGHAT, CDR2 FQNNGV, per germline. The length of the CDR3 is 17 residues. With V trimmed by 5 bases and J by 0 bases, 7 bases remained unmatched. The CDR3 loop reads CASSPPGLADSTDTQYF. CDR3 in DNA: TGTGCCAGCAGCCCTCCGGGACTAGCGGATAGCACAGATACGCAGTATTTT.

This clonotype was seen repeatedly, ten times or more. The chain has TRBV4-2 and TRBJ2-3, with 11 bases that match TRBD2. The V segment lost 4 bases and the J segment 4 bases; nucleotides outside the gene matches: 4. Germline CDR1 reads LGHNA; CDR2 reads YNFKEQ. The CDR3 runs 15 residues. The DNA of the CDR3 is TGTGCCAGCAGCCCGGGACTAGCGGACTCAGATACGCAGTATTTT. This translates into CASSPGLADSDTQYF.

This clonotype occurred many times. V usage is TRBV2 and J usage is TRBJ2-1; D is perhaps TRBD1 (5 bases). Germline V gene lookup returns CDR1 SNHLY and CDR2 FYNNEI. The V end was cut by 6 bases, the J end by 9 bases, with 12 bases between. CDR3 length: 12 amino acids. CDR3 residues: CASRVRVVEQFF. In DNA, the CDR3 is TGTGCCAGCAGGGTCAGGGTGGTTGAGCAGTTCTTC. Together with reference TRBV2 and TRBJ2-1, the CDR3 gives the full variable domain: EPEVTQTPSHQVTQMGQEVILRCVPISNHLYFYWYRQILGQKVEFLVSFYNNEISEKSEIFDDQFSVERPDGSNFTLKIRSTKLEDSAMYFCASRVRVVEQFFGPGTRLTVL.

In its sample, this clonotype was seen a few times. The CDR3 DNA is TGTGCCAGCAGTACACAACTAGCGGGAGGGTTCGATGAGCAGTTCTTC. It is translated as CASSTQLAGGFDEQFF. This chain uses TRBV6-6 with TRBJ2-1, with 13 bases that match TRBD2. Losses at the gene ends were 5 bases for V and 8 bases for J; bases not matched to a gene: 9. This CDR3 region has 16 residues. Germline V gene lookup returns CDR1 MNHNY and CDR2 SVGAGI (reference sequence).

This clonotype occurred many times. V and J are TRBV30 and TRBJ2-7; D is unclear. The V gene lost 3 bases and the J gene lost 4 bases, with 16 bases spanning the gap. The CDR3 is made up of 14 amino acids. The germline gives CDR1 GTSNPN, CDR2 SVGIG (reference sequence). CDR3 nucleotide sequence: TGTGCCTGGAGATTAGCTGGGGTTAGGTACGAGCAGTACTTC. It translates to CAWRLAGVRYEQYF.

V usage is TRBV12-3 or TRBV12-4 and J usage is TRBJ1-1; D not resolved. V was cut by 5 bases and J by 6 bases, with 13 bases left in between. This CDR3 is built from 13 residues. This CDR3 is CASSNGRRAEAFF. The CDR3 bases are TGTGCCAGCAGTAACGGGAGAAGAGCTGAAGCTTTCTTT.

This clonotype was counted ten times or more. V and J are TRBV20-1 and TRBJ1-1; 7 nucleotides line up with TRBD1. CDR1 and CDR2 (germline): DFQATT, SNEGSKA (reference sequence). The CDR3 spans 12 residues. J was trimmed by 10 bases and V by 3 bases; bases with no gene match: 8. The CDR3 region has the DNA TGCAGTGCTAGGGGGACAGTAGTCAGAGCTTTCTTT. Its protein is CSARGTVVRAFF.

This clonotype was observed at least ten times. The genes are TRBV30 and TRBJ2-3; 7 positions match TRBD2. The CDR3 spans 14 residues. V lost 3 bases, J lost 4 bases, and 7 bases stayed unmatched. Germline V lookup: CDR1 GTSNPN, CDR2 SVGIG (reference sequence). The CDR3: CAWRDKAGSDTQYF. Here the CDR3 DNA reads TGTGCCTGGAGAGATAAAGCGGGGTCAGATACGCAGTATTTT.

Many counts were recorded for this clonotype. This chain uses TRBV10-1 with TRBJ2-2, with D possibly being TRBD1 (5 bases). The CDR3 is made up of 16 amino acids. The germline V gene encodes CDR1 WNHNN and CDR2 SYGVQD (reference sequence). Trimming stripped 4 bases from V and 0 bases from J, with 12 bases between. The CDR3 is CASSALPTANTGELFF. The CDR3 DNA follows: TGCGCCAGCAGTGCTTTACCGACAGCGAACACCGGGGAGCTGTTTTTT.

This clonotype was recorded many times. The CDR3 coding sequence is TGCAGTGCGGGACAGGGGGCGTTCACTGAAGCTTTCTTT. This encodes CSAGQGAFTEAFF. The rearrangement uses TRBV20-1 and TRBJ1-1; 12 positions agree with TRBD1. V lost 6 bases, J lost 4 bases, and 3 bases stayed unmatched. CDR1 is DFQATT, CDR2 SNEGSKA, per germline (reference sequence). CDR3 size: 13 residues.

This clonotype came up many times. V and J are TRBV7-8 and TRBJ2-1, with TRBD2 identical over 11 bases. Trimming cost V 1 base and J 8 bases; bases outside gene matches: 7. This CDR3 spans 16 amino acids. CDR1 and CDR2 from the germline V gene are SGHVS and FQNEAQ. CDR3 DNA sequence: TGTGCCAGCAGCTTAGAGCTTACTAGCGGGGGAGATGAGCAGTTCTTC. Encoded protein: CASSLELTSGGDEQFF.

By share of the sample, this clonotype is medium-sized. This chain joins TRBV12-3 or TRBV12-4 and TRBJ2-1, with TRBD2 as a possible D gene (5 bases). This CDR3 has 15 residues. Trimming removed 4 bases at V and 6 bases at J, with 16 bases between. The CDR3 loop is CASSSTGGRGNEQFF. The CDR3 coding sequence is TGTGCCAGCAGTTCCACGGGTGGGAGAGGCAATGAGCAGTTCTTC.

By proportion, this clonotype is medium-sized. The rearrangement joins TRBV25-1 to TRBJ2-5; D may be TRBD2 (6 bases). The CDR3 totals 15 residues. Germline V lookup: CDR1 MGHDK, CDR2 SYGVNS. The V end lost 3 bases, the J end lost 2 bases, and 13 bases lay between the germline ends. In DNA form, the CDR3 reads TGTGCCAGCAGTGATAGGGGACTTCGGCAAGAGACCCAGTACTTC. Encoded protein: CASSDRGLRQETQYF.

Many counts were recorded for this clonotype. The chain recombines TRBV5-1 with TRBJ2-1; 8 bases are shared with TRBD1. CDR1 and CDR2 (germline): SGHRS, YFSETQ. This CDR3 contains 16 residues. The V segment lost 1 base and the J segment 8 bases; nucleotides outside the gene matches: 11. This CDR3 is CASSLQGQGAPDEQFF. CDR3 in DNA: TGCGCCAGCAGCTTGCAAGGGCAGGGGGCGCCCGATGAGCAGTTCTTC.

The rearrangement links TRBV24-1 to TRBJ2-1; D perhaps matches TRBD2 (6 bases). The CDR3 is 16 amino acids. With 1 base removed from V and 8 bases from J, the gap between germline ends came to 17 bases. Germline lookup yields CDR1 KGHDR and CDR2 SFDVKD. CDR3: CATSDFTGSAGDEQFF. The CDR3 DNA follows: TGTGCCACCAGTGATTTTACCGGGAGTGCCGGCGATGAGCAGTTCTTC.

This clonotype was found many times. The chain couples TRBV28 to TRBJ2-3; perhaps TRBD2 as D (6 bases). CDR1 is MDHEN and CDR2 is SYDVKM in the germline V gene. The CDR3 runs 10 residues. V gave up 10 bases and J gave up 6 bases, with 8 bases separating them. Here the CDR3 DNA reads TGTGCCACAGGGAGGGATACGCAGTATTTT. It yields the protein CATGRDTQYF.

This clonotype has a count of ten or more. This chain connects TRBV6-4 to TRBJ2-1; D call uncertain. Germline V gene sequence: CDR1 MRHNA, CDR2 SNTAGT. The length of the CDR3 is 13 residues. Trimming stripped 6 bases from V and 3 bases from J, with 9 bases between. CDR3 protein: CASSPTDYNEQFF. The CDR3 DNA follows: TGTGCCAGCAGCCCGACGGACTACAATGAGCAGTTCTTC.

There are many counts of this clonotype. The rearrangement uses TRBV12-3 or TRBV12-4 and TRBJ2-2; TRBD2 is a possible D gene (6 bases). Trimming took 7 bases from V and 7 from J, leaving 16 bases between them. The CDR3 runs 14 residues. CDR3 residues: CASNTGREDGELFF. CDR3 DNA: TGTGCCAGCAACACCGGCAGGGAGGACGGGGAGCTGTTTTTT.

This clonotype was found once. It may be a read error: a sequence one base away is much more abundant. The CDR3 protein is CASSQALTSGGPGTGELVF. The CDR3 DNA reads as TGTGCCAGCAGCCAAGCCCTGACTAGCGGGGGTCCGGGCACCGGGGAGCTGGTTTTT. V and J are TRBV4-2 and TRBJ2-2; the match to TRBD2 covers 12 bases. The CDR3 totals 19 residues. The germline V gene has CDR1 LGHNA and CDR2 YNFKEQ.

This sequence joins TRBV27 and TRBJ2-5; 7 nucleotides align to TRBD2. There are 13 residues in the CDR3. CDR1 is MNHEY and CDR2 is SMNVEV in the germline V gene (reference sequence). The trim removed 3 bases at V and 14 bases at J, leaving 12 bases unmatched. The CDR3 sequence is CASSLGWRREFYF. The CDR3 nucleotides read TGTGCCAGCAGTTTGGGATGGAGGCGGGAGTTCTACTTC.

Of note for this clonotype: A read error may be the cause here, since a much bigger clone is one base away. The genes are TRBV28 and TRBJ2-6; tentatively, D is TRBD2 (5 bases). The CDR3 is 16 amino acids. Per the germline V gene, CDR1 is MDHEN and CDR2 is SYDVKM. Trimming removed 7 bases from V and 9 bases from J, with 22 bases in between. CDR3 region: CASTNPTGPRVNVLTF. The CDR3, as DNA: TGTGCCAGCACCAACCCCACCGGCCCGCGGGTCAACGTCCTGACTTTC.